Shown below are 3 T cell receptor beta chains from a single sample sequenced in a study of regulatory T cells in long-lasting Graves disease. Time point meaning: newly diagnosed GD, antithyroid drugs for less than 3 months. RNA extracted from PBMCs served as the sequencing template. The TCR beta library used iRepertoire HTBI primers with Arm-PCR amplification of CDR3. MiXCR was run by TCRdb on the multiplex PCR reads, yielding one entry per CDR3 protein. The sample comprises fewer than 500,000 distinct CDR3 sequences, roughly 16% of which are singletons, and approximately 12% rests with the top ten. The sample was also linked to a second study, of T cells in Graves' hyperthyroidism and ophthalmopathy.

Sequencing was performed on peripheral blood mononuclear cells (PBMCs), taken at new diagnosis, from a patient treated with antithyroid drugs. These receptors originate from a man aged 35-49 years with Graves disease.

This clonotype was counted only a few times. The chain joins TRBV20-1 to TRBJ2-1, with 7 bases fitting TRBD2. The CDR3 length is 14 residues. CDR1 DFQATT and CDR2 SNEGSKA come from the germline V gene (reference sequence). Trimming at V came to 7 bases and at J to 9 bases, leaving 15 bases not matched to a gene. CDR3 region: CSGAVGGRAGEQFF. CDR3 bases: TGCAGTGGGGCGGTTGGTGGGAGGGCCGGTGAGCAGTTCTTC.

This clonotype was seen many times. The chain couples TRBV20-1 to TRBJ2-2; D unresolved. The CDR3 has 14 residues. The germline V gene encodes CDR1 DFQATT and CDR2 SNEGSKA (reference sequence). V shed 0 bases and J shed 2 bases, with 7 bases lying between them. The CDR3 reads CSARDTGNTGELFF. In nucleotides, the CDR3 is TGCAGTGCTAGAGACACGGGTAACACCGGGGAGCTGTTTTTT.

Only a few counts were recorded for this clonotype. V usage is TRBV6-1 and J usage is TRBJ2-7, with 7 bases fitting TRBD1. J gave up 0 bases and V 10 bases, and 9 bases lay outside the gene matches. Germline lookup yields CDR1 MNHNS and CDR2 SASEGT. This CDR3 is built from 14 residues. CDR3 in DNA: TGTGCCATTCCGATCCGGGACAGCTCCTACGAGCAGTACTTC. Translation gives CAIPIRDSSYEQYF.